This TCR beta chain was documented in a study of T-cell memory formation after mild COVID-19. General observations from the study: Contracting CD4+ clones were located mainly in CM and EM, and CD8+ clones in EMRA. In pre-infection memory, a portion of responding clones appeared, which suggested that cross-reactive memory joined. The study found balanced CD4/CD8 in clones contracting day 15 to 85 and a CD4+ lean in later expanders.

Looked up from germline, CDR1 is SGHRS and CDR2 is YFSETQ. The CDR3 sequence is 14 residues long. V was clipped by 0 bases and J by 1 base, with 7 bases between them. After 5'RACE with constant-segment primers, TCR alpha and TCR beta cDNA libraries carrying sample barcodes and UMIs were obtained. Each CDR3 protein gets one entry after TCRdb re-called the 5' RACE reads with MiXCR. The repertoire has some 300,000 distinct CDR3 sequences, roughly 19% of them found once; the top ten carry around 23%. This clonotype has at least ten counts. Its antigen is unidentified. This clonotype originated in a man between 18 and 35 years old who had mild COVID-19 (a few samples of this study predate the infection). Cell type and time point are not known. Material: PBMCs or a T cell subset sorted from them (not recorded which). This chain links TRBV5-1 with TRBJ2-5, with a tentative D call TRBD1 (5 bases). As DNA, the CDR3 is TGCGCCAGCAGCTTGGGACAGACCCAAGAGACCCAGTACTTC. Its protein is CASSLGQTQETQYF.